This TCR beta chain emerged from a study of T cells in Graves' hyperthyroidism and ophthalmopathy. V shed 3 bases, J shed 3 bases, and the junction held 6 bases outside the gene matches. Germline loops: CDR1 SGHRS, CDR2 YFSETQ. The CDR3 runs to 15 residues. The sample holds many counts of this clonotype. Antigen: not known. Authors of the study amplified TCR beta CDR3 regions from RNA transcripts. HTBI primers were the set used in a first-round RT-PCR of the TCR CDR3. TCRdb independently ran MiXCR on the multiplex PCR reads; one entry per CDR3 protein. The sample contains approximately 600,000 distinct CDR3 sequences, 20% of which appear only once. Study-level findings and limits: Clonotypes that were expanded in thyroid above 0.001 mostly appeared in blood too.

This sequence was found in a young man with Graves' ophthalmopathy. The V call is TRBV5-1, the J call TRBJ2-7; 10 bases are shared with TRBD2. Sequenced: blood. The CDR3 protein is CASSSLAGTIYEQYF. CDR3 in DNA: TGCGCCAGCAGCTCACTAGCGGGGACGATCTACGAGCAGTACTTC.